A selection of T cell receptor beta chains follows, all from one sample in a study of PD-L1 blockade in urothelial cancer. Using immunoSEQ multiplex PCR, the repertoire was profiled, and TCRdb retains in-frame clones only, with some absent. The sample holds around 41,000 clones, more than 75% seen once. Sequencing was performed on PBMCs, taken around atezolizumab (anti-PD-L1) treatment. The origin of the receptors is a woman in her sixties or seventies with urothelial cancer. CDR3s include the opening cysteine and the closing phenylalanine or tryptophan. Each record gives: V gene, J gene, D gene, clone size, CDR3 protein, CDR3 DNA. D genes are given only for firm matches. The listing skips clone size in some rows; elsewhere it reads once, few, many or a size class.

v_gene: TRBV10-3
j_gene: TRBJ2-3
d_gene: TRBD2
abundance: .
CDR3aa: CAISDPSGGPSWDTQYF
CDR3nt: TGTGCCATCAGTGATCCTAGCGGGGGGCCGAGCTGGGATACGCAGTATTTT

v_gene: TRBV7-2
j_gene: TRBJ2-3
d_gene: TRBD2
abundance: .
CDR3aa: CASSFLPTSGRSDTQYF
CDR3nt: TGTGCCAGCAGCTTCCTGCCTACTAGCGGGAGATCGGATACGCAGTATTTT

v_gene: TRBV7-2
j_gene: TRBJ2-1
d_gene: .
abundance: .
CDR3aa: CASSRAGLYNEQFF
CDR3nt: TGTGCCAGCAGCCGGGCGGGGCTGTACAATGAGCAGTTCTTC

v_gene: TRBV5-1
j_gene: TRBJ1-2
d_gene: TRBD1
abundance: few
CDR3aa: CASSSNLPGTVESGYTF
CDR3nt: TGCGCCAGCAGCTCGAATCTACCTGGGACAGTCGAGAGTGGCTACACCTTC

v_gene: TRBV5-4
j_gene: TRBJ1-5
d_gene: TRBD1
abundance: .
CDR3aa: CASSQDRADQPQHF
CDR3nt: TGTGCCAGCAGCCAGGACAGGGCGGACCAGCCCCAGCATTTT

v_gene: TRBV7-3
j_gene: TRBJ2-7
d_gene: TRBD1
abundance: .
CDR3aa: CASSRDRGYEQYF
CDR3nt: TGTGCCAGCAGCCGGGACAGGGGTTACGAGCAGTACTTC

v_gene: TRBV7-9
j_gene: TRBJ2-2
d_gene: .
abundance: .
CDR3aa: CASSSPRGGRYNTGELFF
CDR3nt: TGTGCCAGCAGCTCCCCGCGTGGTGGGAGATACAACACCGGGGAGCTGTTTTTT

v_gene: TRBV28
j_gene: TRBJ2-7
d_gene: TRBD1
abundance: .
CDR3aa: CASSLRDRLNEQYF
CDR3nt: TGTGCCAGCAGTTTACGGGACAGGTTAAACGAGCAGTACTTC

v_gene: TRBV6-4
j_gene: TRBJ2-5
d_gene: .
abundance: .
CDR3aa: CASSANPGETQYF
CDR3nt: TGTGCCAGCAGTGCGAACCCCGGAGAGACCCAGTACTTC

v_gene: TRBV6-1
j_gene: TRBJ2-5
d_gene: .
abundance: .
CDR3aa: CASTLPETQYF
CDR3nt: TGTGCCAGCACTCTCCCTGAGACCCAGTACTTC

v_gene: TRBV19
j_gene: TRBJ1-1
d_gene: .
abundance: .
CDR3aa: CASTLAGTILGTEAFF
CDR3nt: TGTGCCAGTACCTTGGCAGGGACAATCCTGGGAACTGAAGCTTTCTTT

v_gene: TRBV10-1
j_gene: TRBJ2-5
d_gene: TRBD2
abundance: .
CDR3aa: CASYRRGEETQYF
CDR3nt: TGCGCCAGCTACCGGCGGGGGGAAGAGACCCAGTACTTC

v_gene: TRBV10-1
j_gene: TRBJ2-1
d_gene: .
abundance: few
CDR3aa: CASSESPSNEQFF
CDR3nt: TGCGCCAGCAGTGAATCCCCGTCGAATGAGCAGTTCTTC

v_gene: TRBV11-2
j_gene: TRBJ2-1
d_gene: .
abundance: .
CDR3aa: CASSLVGPPDNEQFF
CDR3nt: TGTGCCAGCAGCTTAGTGGGCCCCCCGGACAATGAGCAGTTCTTC

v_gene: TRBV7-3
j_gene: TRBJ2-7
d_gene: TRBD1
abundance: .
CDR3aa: CASRSGQGEDEQYF
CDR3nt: TGTGCCAGCAGATCCGGACAGGGGGAGGACGAGCAGTACTTC

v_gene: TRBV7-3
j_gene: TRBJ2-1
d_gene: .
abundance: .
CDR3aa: CASSLNRGEGEQFF
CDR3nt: TGTGCCAGCAGCCTAAACAGGGGGGAGGGTGAGCAGTTCTTC

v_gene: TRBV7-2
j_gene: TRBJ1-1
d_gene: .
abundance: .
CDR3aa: CASSLATGLRRTEAFF
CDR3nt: TGTGCCAGCAGCTTAGCTACAGGGTTGAGGCGCACTGAAGCTTTCTTT

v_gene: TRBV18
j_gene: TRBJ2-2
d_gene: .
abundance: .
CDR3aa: CASSQGIGELFF
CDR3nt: TGTGCCAGCTCACAGGGGATCGGGGAGCTGTTTTTT

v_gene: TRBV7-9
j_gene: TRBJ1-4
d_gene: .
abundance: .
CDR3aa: CASSDQGVGEKLFF
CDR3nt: TGTGCCAGCAGCGACCAGGGTGTTGGTGAAAAACTGTTTTTT

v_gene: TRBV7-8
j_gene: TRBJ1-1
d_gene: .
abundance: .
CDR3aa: CASSLAGRVEAFF
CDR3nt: TGTGCCAGCAGCTTAGCAGGGAGGGTTGAAGCTTTCTTT

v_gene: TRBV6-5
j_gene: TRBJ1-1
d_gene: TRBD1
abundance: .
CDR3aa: CASKRGQGITEAFF
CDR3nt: TGTGCCAGCAAGAGAGGACAGGGGATCACTGAAGCTTTCTTT

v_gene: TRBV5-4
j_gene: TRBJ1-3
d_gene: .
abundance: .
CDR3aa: CASRRGTDSGNTIYF
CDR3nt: TGTGCCAGCAGACGCGGGACTGACTCTGGAAACACCATATATTTT

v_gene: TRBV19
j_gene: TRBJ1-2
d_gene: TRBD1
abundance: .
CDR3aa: CASSTSDRATYGYTF
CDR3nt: TGTGCCAGTAGTACGAGTGACAGGGCGACCTATGGCTACACCTTC

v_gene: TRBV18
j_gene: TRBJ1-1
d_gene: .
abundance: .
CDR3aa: CASSRENTEAFF
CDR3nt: TGTGCCAGCTCTCGAGAAAACACTGAAGCTTTCTTT

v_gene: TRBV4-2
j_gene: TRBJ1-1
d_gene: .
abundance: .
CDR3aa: CASSPLRGGVGNTEAFF
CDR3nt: TGTGCCAGCAGCCCGCTACGGGGGGGAGTAGGAAACACTGAAGCTTTCTTT

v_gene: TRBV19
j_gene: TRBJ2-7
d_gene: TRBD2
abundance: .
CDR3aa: CASSPGLAGQYEQYF
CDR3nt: TGTGCCAGTAGTCCGGGACTAGCGGGACAGTACGAGCAGTACTTC

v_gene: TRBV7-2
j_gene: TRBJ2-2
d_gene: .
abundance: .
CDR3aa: CASSSLWVAVGELFF
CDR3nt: TGTGCCAGCAGCTCGCTCTGGGTAGCCGTCGGGGAGCTGTTTTTT

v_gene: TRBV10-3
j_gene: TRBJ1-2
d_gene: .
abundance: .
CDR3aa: CAISGAEFYGYTF
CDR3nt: TGTGCCATCAGTGGTGCCGAGTTCTATGGCTACACCTTC

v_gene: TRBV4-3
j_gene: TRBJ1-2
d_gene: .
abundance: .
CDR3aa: CASSQGGAGHYGYTF
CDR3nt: TGCGCCAGCAGCCAAGGAGGTGCAGGGCACTATGGCTACACCTTC

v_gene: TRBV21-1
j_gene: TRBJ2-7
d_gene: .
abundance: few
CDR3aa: CASSAKGQGGHEQYF
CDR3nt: TGTGCCAGCAGCGCCAAGGGACAGGGTGGCCACGAGCAGTACTTC

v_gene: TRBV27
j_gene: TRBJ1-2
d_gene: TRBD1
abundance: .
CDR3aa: CASSLSRGQGLGYGYTF
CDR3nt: TGTGCCAGCAGTTTATCCCGCGGACAGGGCCTAGGCTATGGCTACACCTTC

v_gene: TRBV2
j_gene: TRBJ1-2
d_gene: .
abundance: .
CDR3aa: CASSESEINYGYTF
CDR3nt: TGTGCCAGCAGTGAATCGGAGATAAACTATGGCTACACCTTC

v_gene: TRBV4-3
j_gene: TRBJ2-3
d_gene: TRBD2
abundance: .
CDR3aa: CASSQDRRGADTQYF
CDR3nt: TGCGCCAGCAGCCAAGATCGGCGGGGGGCAGATACGCAGTATTTT

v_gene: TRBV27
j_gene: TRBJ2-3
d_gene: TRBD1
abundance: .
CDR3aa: CASSLFARTGMGTDTQYF
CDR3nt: TGTGCCAGCAGTTTATTTGCTCGGACAGGGATGGGCACAGATACGCAGTATTTT

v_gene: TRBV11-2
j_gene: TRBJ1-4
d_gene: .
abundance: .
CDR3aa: CASSYRRGNEKLFF
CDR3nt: TGTGCCAGCAGCTACCGCAGGGGAAATGAAAAACTGTTTTTT

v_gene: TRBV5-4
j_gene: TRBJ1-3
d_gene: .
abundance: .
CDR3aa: CASSSPSRGSGNTIYF
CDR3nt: TGTGCCAGCAGTTCTCCGTCCAGGGGCTCTGGAAACACCATATATTTT

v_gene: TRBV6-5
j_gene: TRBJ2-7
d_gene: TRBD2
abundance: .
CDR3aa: CATYQMGGGEQYF
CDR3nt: TGTGCCACGTACCAAATGGGGGGGGGCGAGCAGTACTTC

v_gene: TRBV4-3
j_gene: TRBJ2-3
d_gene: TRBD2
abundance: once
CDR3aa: CASSQALAGGPADTQYF
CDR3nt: TGCGCCAGCAGCCAAGCTCTAGCGGGAGGGCCGGCAGATACGCAGTATTTT

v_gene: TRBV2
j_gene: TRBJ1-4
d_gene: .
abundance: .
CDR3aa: CASSEDSRNEKLFF
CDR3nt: TGTGCCAGCAGTGAAGACAGCCGAAATGAAAAACTGTTTTTT

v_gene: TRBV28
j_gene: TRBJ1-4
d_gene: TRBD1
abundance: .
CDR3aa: CASSLYLGGQPLNEKLFF
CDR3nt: TGTGCCAGCAGTTTATATTTAGGGGGCCAGCCGCTTAATGAAAAACTGTTTTTT

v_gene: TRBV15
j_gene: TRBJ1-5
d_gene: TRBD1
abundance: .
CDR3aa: CATSWTGIGNQPQHF
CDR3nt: TGTGCCACCAGCTGGACAGGGATAGGTAATCAGCCCCAGCATTTT

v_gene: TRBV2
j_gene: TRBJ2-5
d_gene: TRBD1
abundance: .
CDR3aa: CASSEAFTGEKETQYF
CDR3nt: TGTGCCAGCAGTGAAGCCTTCACAGGGGAGAAGGAGACCCAGTACTTC

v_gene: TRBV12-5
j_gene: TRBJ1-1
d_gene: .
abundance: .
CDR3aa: CASGLTEGVGEAFF
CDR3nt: TGTGCTAGTGGCCTTACCGAAGGGGTCGGTGAAGCTTTCTTT

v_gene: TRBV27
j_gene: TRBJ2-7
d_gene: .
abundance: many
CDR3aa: CASSWTALFYEQYF
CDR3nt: TGTGCCAGCAGTTGGACAGCCCTTTTCTACGAGCAGTACTTC

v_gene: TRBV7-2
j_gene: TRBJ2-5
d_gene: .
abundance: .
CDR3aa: CASSLRGTQYF
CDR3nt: TGTGCCAGCAGCTTAAGGGGGACCCAGTACTTC

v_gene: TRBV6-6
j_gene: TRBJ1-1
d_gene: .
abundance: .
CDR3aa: CASSSTTGNTEAFF
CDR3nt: TGTGCCAGCAGTTCCACGACAGGGAACACTGAAGCTTTCTTT

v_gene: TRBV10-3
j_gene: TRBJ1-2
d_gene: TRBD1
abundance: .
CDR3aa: CAISEYAGGESYGYTF
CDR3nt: TGTGCCATCAGTGAATACGCAGGGGGTGAGTCGTATGGCTACACCTTC

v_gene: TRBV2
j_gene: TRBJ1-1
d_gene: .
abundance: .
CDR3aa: CASSPGWVGGFF
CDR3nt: TGTGCCAGCAGCCCCGGGTGGGTCGGGGGTTTCTTT

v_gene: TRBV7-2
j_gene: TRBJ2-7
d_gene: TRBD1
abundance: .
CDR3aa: CASSFRQGSYEQYF
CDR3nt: TGTGCCAGCAGCTTCCGACAGGGGAGCTACGAGCAGTACTTC

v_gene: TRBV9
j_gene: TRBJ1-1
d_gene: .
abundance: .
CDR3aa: CASSHPMGKDPNTEAFF
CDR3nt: TGTGCCAGCAGCCACCCCATGGGCAAAGATCCGAACACTGAAGCTTTCTTT

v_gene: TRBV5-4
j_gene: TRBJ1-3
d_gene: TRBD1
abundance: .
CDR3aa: CASSAGQGVGTIYF
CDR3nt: TGTGCCAGCAGCGCGGGACAGGGGGTTGGCACCATATATTTT

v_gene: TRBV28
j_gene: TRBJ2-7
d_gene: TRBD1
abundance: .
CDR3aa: CASRWDRDYEQYF
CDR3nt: TGTGCCAGCAGATGGGACAGAGACTACGAGCAGTACTTC

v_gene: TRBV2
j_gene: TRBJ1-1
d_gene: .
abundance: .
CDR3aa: CARGGYTEAFF
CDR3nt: TGTGCCAGGGGGGGGTACACTGAAGCTTTCTTT

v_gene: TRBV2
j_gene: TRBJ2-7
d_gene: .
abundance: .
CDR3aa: CASSEAGGREQYF
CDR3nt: TGTGCCAGCAGTGAAGCTGGGGGGAGGGAGCAGTACTTC

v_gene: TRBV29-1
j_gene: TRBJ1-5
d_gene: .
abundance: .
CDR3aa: CSVTKGTGNQPQHF
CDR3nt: TGCAGCGTGACCAAGGGGACTGGGAATCAGCCCCAGCATTTT